This record concerns one T cell receptor (beta chain) sequence. Its antigen is not known. The data are from a study of T-cell memory formation after mild COVID-19. Study background: Across donors, TCR clusters were largely donor specific. Study results and limitations: Whereas later expanders leaned CD4+, clones contracting day 15 to 85 showed a balanced CD4/CD8 makeup. Of the contracting clones, CD4+ ones lay mainly in CM and EM, and CD8+ ones in EMRA. Detection of some responders pre-infection suggested pre-existing cross-reactive memory T cells participated.

TCRdb reanalysed the 5' RACE reads using MiXCR and keeps one entry per CDR3 protein. This sample has some 410,000 distinct CDR3 sequences, with more than 20% found just once. In germline, CDR1 is MNHNY, CDR2 SVGAGI (reference sequence). The CDR3 has 12 amino acids. V was pared by 9 bases and J by 1 base, with 7 bases between. Material: PBMCs or a T cell subset sorted from them (not recorded which). This sequence originates from an adult woman who had mild COVID-19 (a few samples of this study predate the infection). Cell type and time point are not known. The chain carries TRBV6-6 and TRBJ2-1; no clear D gene. The CDR3 nucleotides are TGTGCCAGTTTGCGTTCCTACAATGAGCAGTTCTTC. Residues: CASLRSYNEQFF.